One sample yielded the 15 T cell receptor beta chains listed below, sequenced in a study of shared T cell receptors in the human thymus. Profiling relied on immunoSEQ multiplex PCR, and the TCRdb table lists in-frame clones only, not all of them. Counted here are 640,000 or so clones, around 87% occurring once; the ten biggest clones make up roughly 0.0086%. This same sample was also taken into another study, of human thymus T cells.

Sequenced input: thymocytes. These receptors originate from a boy in the first two years of life with a congenital heart defect.

This chain uses TRBV10-2 with TRBJ2-5; a possible D gene is TRBD1 (6 bases). CDR3 length: 16 residues. From germline, CDR1 is WSHSY and CDR2 SAAADI. V was cut by 0 bases and J by 1 base, with 12 bases left in between. CDR3: CASSESFRGRQETQYF. The CDR3 DNA sequence: TGCGCCAGCAGTGAGTCTTTCAGGGGCCGCCAAGAGACCCAGTACTTC.

V usage is TRBV27 and J usage is TRBJ2-1, with 9 bases that match TRBD2. J was trimmed by 0 bases and V by 5 bases; bases with no gene match: 2. Germline lookup yields CDR1 MNHEY and CDR2 SMNVEV (reference sequence). The CDR3 extends over 15 amino acids. CDR3 coding DNA: TGTGCCAGCAGTGGACTAGCGAGCTCCTACAATGAGCAGTTCTTC. Encoded protein: CASSGLASSYNEQFF.

The gene calls are TRBV9 and TRBJ1-4; 10 positions match TRBD1. Per germline, CDR1 SGDLS and CDR2 YYNGEE. Trimming cost V 3 bases and J 7 bases; bases outside gene matches: 9. The CDR3 length is 16 residues. CDR3 in amino acids: CASSGRAGTGVEKLFF. As DNA, the CDR3 is TGTGCCAGCAGCGGGAGGGCCGGGACAGGGGTTGAAAAACTGTTTTTT.

The chain employs TRBV30 and TRBJ2-3; no clear D gene. V lost 0 bases and J 1 base, leaving 11 bases between the germline ends. From germline, CDR1 is GTSNPN and CDR2 SVGIG (reference sequence). The CDR3 sequence is 15 residues long. The CDR3, as DNA: TGTGCCTGGAGTGTACTTCGGCAGGGCACAGATACGCAGTATTTT. Translation: CAWSVLRQGTDTQYF.

V and J are TRBV4-3 and TRBJ2-7; D is perhaps TRBD1 (6 bases). From germline, CDR1 is LGHNA and CDR2 YSLEER. This CDR3 is built from 15 residues. Trimming removed 3 bases at V and 3 bases at J, with 15 bases between. The chain's CDR3 is CASSQFRTVNYEQYF. The CDR3 nucleotides are TGCGCCAGCAGCCAGTTCCGGACAGTGAACTACGAGCAGTACTTC.

In this sample, this clone turned up once. The rearrangement links TRBV7-8 to TRBJ1-4; 7 bases agree with TRBD1. After removal of 2 bases from V and 8 bases from J, the junction contained 11 bases not matched to a gene. CDR1 SGHVS and CDR2 FQNEAQ come from the germline V gene. CDR3 size: 16 residues. The CDR3 DNA follows: TGTGCCAGCAGCTTAAGGCCCGGGGACAGTTGGGAAAAACTGTTTTTT. Amino acids: CASSLRPGDSWEKLFF.

V usage is TRBV4-3 and J usage is TRBJ2-7; TRBD2 is a possible D gene (5 bases). Deletions cut 4 bases from V and 2 bases from J, with 15 bases between. CDR1 and CDR2 from the germline V gene are LGHNA and YSLEER. The CDR3 has 15 amino acids. The CDR3 spells CASSPAPRGPYEQYF. The CDR3 region has the DNA TGCGCCAGCAGCCCCGCCCCTCGGGGTCCCTACGAGCAGTACTTC.

To note about this clone: In the same sample, other DNA sequences code for this CDR3. The rearrangement links TRBV4-3 to TRBJ1-5, with a tentative D call TRBD1 (6 bases). V was cut by 0 bases and J by 7 bases, with 7 bases left in between. Germline-derived CDR1 and CDR2 are LGHNA and YSLEER. The CDR3 runs to 13 residues. The CDR3 sequence: CASSQDRGQPQHF. CDR3 nucleotide sequence: TGCGCCAGCAGCCAAGACAGGGGCCAGCCCCAGCATTTT.

The rearrangement uses TRBV28 and TRBJ1-2, with a weak D call TRBD1 (5 bases). Germline V gives CDR1 MDHEN, CDR2 SYDVKM. Trimming removed 3 bases from V and 0 bases from J, with 14 bases in between. The CDR3 runs 16 residues. CDR3 in DNA: TGTGCCAGCAGTTTGGCCAGGGCAAAGACTAACTATGGCTACACCTTC. Translating it yields CASSLARAKTNYGYTF.

The CDR3, as DNA: TGTGCCAGCAGCGCCCTTATTGTGGGAGGGGCCCAATGGGGCAATCAGCCCCAGCATTTT. This codes for CASSALIVGGAQWGNQPQHF. This chain links TRBV9 with TRBJ1-5, with D perhaps TRBD1 (5 bases). Germline CDR1 and CDR2: SGDLS and YYNGEE. CDR3 size: 20 residues. Between the trimmed V and J ends, which lost 3 bases and 2 bases, there was a span of 27 bases.

This chain uses TRBV27 with TRBJ2-2; tentatively, D is TRBD2 (6 bases). V lost 8 bases, J lost 4 bases, and 17 bases lay in between. The CDR3 runs to 15 residues. Germline V gene sequence: CDR1 MNHEY, CDR2 SMNVEV (reference sequence). CDR3: CASGSLAETTGELFF. CDR3 DNA: TGTGCCAGCGGATCCTTAGCGGAAACCACCGGGGAGCTGTTTTTT.

The chain employs TRBV13 and TRBJ1-1; D gene ambiguous. The CDR3 totals 13 residues. Germline CDR1 reads PRHDT; CDR2 reads FYEKMQ (reference sequence). Trimming took 0 bases from V and 7 from J, leaving 9 bases between them. The CDR3 is CASSLGARGEAFF. For the CDR3, the DNA is TGTGCCAGCAGCTTAGGGGCTCGCGGTGAAGCTTTCTTT.

The V call is TRBV5-5, the J call TRBJ2-3, with 7 bases that match TRBD1. The CDR3 totals 16 residues. Per the germline V gene, CDR1 is SGHKS and CDR2 is YYEKEE (reference sequence). J was trimmed by 3 bases and V by 4 bases; bases with no gene match: 11. In DNA form, the CDR3 reads TGTGCCAGCAGCCCCCTCTTTGACAGGGATACAGATACGCAGTATTTT. It codes for CASSPLFDRDTDTQYF.

This chain uses TRBV5-1 with TRBJ2-3; TRBD2 matches 9 bases. The CDR3 covers 16 residues. The V gene end was trimmed by 2 bases and the J gene end by 3 bases; junction bases not matched to a gene: 7. Germline values: CDR1 SGHRS, CDR2 YFSETQ. This CDR3 reads CASSFLAGSLTDTQYF. CDR3 in DNA: TGCGCCAGCAGCTTCCTAGCGGGAAGTCTTACAGATACGCAGTATTTT. The full variable domain, completed using reference TRBV5-1 and TRBJ2-3, is KAGVTQTPRYLIKTRGQQVTLSCSPISGHRSVSWYQQTPGQGLQFLFEYFSETQRNKGNFPGRFSGRQFSNSRSEMNVSTLELGDSALYLCASSFLAGSLTDTQYFGPGTRLTVL.

CDR3 nucleotide sequence: TGTGCCAGCACATTGCGGGAGGATGGCACAGATACGCAGTATTTT. Translated: CASTLREDGTDTQYF. This chain uses TRBV6-5 with TRBJ2-3, with 8 bases aligning to TRBD2. The CDR3 length is 15 residues. J lost 1 base, V lost 7 bases, and 7 bases had no gene match. The germline V gene encodes CDR1 MNHEY and CDR2 SVGAGI.